The following is a TCR beta chain sequence with its context. Its target is not known. The sample comes from a study of cytomegalovirus exposure and HLA in healthy donors. Study-wide results and caveats: Owing to their indistinguishability, certain V segments, notably TRBV6-2 and TRBV6-3, were excluded.

Primers for the PCR totalled 60 Vbeta and 13 Jbeta. Using immunoSEQ multiplex PCR, the repertoire was profiled, and TCRdb retains in-frame clones only, with some absent. The profile shows tens of thousands of clones, around 76% of them singletons. J gave up 2 bases and V 4 bases, and 6 bases lay outside the gene matches. The CDR3 contains 15 residues. Germline-derived CDR1 and CDR2 are WNHNN and SYGVQD (reference sequence). This sequence was found in a man aged 50-60 years in good health and CMV-seronegative. This chain connects TRBV10-1 to TRBJ2-3; 7 bases line up with TRBD2. The sequenced sample was PBMCs. In DNA form, the CDR3 reads TGCGCCAGCAGTGTTTCTAGCGGCCCCACAGATACGCAGTATTTT. This sequence encodes CASSVSSGPTDTQYF.